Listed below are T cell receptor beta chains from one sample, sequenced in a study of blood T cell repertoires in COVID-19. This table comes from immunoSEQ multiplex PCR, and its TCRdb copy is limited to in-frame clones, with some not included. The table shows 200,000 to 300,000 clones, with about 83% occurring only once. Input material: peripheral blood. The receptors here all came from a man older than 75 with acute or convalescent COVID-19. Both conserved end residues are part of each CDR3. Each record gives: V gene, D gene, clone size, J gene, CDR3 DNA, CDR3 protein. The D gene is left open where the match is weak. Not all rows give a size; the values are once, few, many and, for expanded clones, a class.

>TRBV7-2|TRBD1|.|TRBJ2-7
TGTGCCAGCAGCTGGGGACAGGCCGAGGGCTACGAGCAGTACTTC
CASSWGQAEGYEQYF
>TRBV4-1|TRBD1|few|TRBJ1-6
TGCGCCAGCAGCCAAGACCAGGGGGCCTATTCACCCCTCCACTTT
CASSQDQGAYSPLHF
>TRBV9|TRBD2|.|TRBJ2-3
TGTGCCAGCAGCGTGTCGGGGACTAGGGGGGATACGCAGTATTTT
CASSVSGTRGDTQYF
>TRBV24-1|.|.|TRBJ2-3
TGTGCCACGAACGGGGGAGGTTCAGATACGCAGTATTTT
CATNGGGSDTQYF
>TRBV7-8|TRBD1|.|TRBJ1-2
TGTGCCAGCAGCTCTGGGACAGGGGGCTGGTATGGCTACACCTTC
CASSSGTGGWYGYTF
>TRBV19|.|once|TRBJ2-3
TGTGCCAGTAGTTTAACAGGTGCTAGCACAGATACGCAGTATTTT
CASSLTGASTDTQYF
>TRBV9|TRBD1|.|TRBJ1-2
TGTGCCAGCAGCGCCGACAGGGGGGGGATTGGCTACACCTTC
CASSADRGGIGYTF
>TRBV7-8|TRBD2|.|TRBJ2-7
TGTGCCAGCAGCCGGGGGGGCTACGAGCAGTACTTC
CASSRGGYEQYF
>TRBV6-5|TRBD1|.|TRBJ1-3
TGTGCCAGCAGTCCCCTGACAGGGGCTGGAAACACCATATATTTT
CASSPLTGAGNTIYF
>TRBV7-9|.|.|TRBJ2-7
TGTGCCAGCAGCTTAGCGGGGAGTGGCGAGCAGTACTTC
CASSLAGSGEQYF
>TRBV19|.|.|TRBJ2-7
TGTGCCAGTAGTATAGACGCCGGCTACGAGCAGTACTTC
CASSIDAGYEQYF
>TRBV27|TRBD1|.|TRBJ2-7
TGTGCCAGCAGAAAGGGACAGACAACTTACGAGCAGTACTTC
CASRKGQTTYEQYF
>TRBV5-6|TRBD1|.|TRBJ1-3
TGTGCCAGCAGCTTCCCGGACAGGGTAGCGGAGAACACCATATATTTT
CASSFPDRVAENTIYF
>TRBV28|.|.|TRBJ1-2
TGTGCCAGCACCTTCCGACAGCCTAACTATGGCTACACCTTC
CASTFRQPNYGYTF
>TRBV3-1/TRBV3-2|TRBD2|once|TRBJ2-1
TGTGCCAGCAGCCAGATCCTAGCGGGAGTCGACAATGAGCAGTTCTTC
CASSQILAGVDNEQFF
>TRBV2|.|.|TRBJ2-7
TGTGCCAGCAGTGTACAGGGTGCCTACGAGCAGTACTTC
CASSVQGAYEQYF
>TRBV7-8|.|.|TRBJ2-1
TGTGCCAGCAGCTCCCTAGAGGGCGCTTGGAATGAGCAGTTCTTC
CASSSLEGAWNEQFF
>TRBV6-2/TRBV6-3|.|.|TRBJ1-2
TGTGCCAGCAGGTACGAGGGAGGCTACACCTTC
CASRYEGGYTF
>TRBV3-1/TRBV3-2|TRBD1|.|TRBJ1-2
TGTGCCAGCAGCCCGGGACAGGGGGTCTATGGCTACACCTTC
CASSPGQGVYGYTF